This T cell receptor (beta chain) originates from a study of cytomegalovirus exposure and HLA in healthy donors (TCRdb year 2017). Some background on the complete study: An earlier analysis of several hundred of the donors reported about 260 Gb of sequence data and 95 million to 120 million unique TCR beta sequences obtained from around 190 million T cells. To decide whether each TCR beta V gene segment behaved as functional or pseudogenic, an earlier analysis of 587 of the donors relied on high-throughput TCR beta sequencing. In addition to the first cohort of 666 subjects, a separate validation cohort of 120 different subjects was used. HLA typing covered class I and class II loci at four-digit resolution. Every discovery cohort repertoire had been produced on one sequencing platform. Alongside the repertoire data, information on donor age, sex, ethnicity and CMV serostatus was compiled. The study was designed to test whether signatures of past pathogen exposure could be identified by cataloging public T cell receptors. The number of donors typed differed by locus, with 629-630 for A, B, C, DRB1 and DQB1, roughly 550 for DQA1, over 600 for DPA1, and 400 to 490 for DPB1. The genetic ancestry cluster associated with self-reported Caucasian donors included 81% of the approximately 430 genotyped donors. The study profiled the T cell repertoires of hundreds of subjects by immunosequencing and related them to cytomegalovirus serostatus. A later analysis re-examined previously published TCR beta repertoires from more than 600 donors and added high-resolution HLA genotyping to investigate patterns of TCR occurrence. Four or five DR-DQ haplotypes were handled as single units for association and clustering because linkage in the cohort was strong. A later genetic analysis took genome-wide SNP genotypes for about 65% of the roughly 670 donors and used that subset as a discovery cohort. Among some 400 genotyped donors of the cohort, an average of approximately 230,000 unique TCR beta nucleotide sequences were sequenced per donor, roughly a sixth of them non-productive. Rather than using new phenotypic data, the later analysis identified candidate immune exposures from TCR beta sequences and from how often those sequences occurred across donors. An early release that covered fewer than 750 HLA-typed donors contained approximately 300 gigabases of sequencing data and 75 million to 100 million unique TCR sequences. The study combined high-throughput TCR immunosequencing, statistical association of individual TCRs with disease status, and machine learning to predict cytomegalovirus infection status. What the study reported, not specific to this receptor: A later genetic analysis reported fewer N-insertions in productive TCRs among donors in an Asian-associated ancestry cluster than the approximately 700-donor mean. Sequencing depth was assumed to be roughly uniform across donors in the presence/absence analyses, though that assumption may not hold. A further reported finding was that TCR beta sequences accurately predicted the HLA-A and HLA-B alleles for most subjects in the first cohort. The authors suggested that the approach could potentially be generalized to other disease states and immunological phenotypes. Three of the identified cytomegalovirus-associated TCR beta chains were confirmed in vitro to be specific for cytomegalovirus antigens. In an earlier analysis of a few hundred of the donors, most TCR beta V segments were observed in productive rearrangements about 87% or about 30% of the time, broadly matching IMGT annotations. This cohort had only TCR beta chains sequenced, and the lack of alpha or paired-chain data limited which features could be detected. Across donors, most TCR sequences were observed very rarely, whereas some public TCRs were present in many individuals. An association between a missense DCLRE1C variant and V-gene and J-gene trimming of TCR beta chains was found in a later genetic analysis and replicated in an independent cohort. The sequencing pipeline was judged likely to have produced a cluster of highly shared sequence variants as a technical artifact. Because HLA typing was unavailable for some donors at each locus, only the typed subset was used in association tests. In a later analysis, the rate of TCR association differed among HLA loci, with DRB1 alleles having the most associated TCRs and HLA-C alleles having the fewest. Compared with equally common non-associated chains, HLA-associated TCR beta chains in a later analysis were more clonally expanded and had lower generation probabilities. Correlated functional status among segregating V segments might reflect linkage disequilibrium, but an unknown experimental factor could not be ruled out. Most CMV-associated TCR beta chains appeared to be HLA-restricted in a later analysis, and the HLA associations seemed to be driven largely by CMV exposure. The study listed approximately 150 TCR beta chains as associated with cytomegalovirus. Immune exposure information for the cohort was limited to CMV serostatus. In a later analysis, several top co-occurrence clusters were reported to appear linked to parvovirus B19, influenza, CMV and Epstein-Barr virus. About 15 rarely observed V segments, including chromosome 9 orphons, were excluded from the earlier analysis of about 610 of the donors because counts were too low. In a later analysis, 16,951 TCR beta sequences were associated with specific HLA alleles at a false discovery rate of 0.05. The classifier was reported to diagnose cytomegalovirus status with high specificity and sensitivity in both the original and validation cohorts. When HLA alleles, especially DR and DQ, strongly co-occurred, TCR associations were difficult to assign to individual alleles.

The cohort consisted of hundreds of healthy bone marrow donors. All cohort members were sampled while nominally healthy, although unrecorded immune exposures were likely present. The donor was CMV seropositive and was included in the group of 300 or so seropositive cohort members. A peripheral blood sample was collected from each donor, and TCR beta sequencing was performed on peripheral blood mononuclear cells. Genomic DNA extraction from the blood cell samples was performed with the Qiagen DNeasy Blood Extraction Kit. Library method: the immunoSEQ multiplex PCR assay. A mixture of 60 forward primers for TCR Vbeta segments and 13 reverse primers for TCR Jbeta segments was used in the multiplex PCR. The CDR3 region of rearranged TCR beta genes was amplified from genomic DNA with a multiplex PCR assay. The amplified TCR beta libraries were sequenced on the Illumina HiSeq System as 87-base-pair reads. Turning to the authors' computational methods: A later analysis counted about 80 million unique TCR beta chains across the 690 or so repertoires, and approximately 11 million of these chains were shared by at least two donors. Raw reads were error-corrected and collapsed into unique sequences by a nearest-neighbor algorithm in which closely related sequences were merged to remove PCR and sequencing errors. To assign V, D and J gene segments, CDR3 sequences were aligned to IMGT reference sequences. For a sequence to be retained, a match of at least six nucleotides was required to both a V gene segment and a J gene segment. A rearrangement counted as productive if the CDR3 had no stop codons and remained in frame with V and J, and every other rearrangement counted as non-productive. Following IMGT convention, CDR3 was defined as the stretch from the second conserved V-encoded cysteine up to the conserved J-encoded phenylalanine. The earlier analysis of about 530 of the donors excluded any sequence lacking an unambiguous match to a single V gene segment. In an earlier analysis of 450 to 750 of the donors, a V segment was called functional when productive rearrangements were above 56.7%, and segregating when the standard deviation between donors exceeded 5%. A statistical classification framework was built for diagnosing cytomegalovirus status from the catalog of TCR beta chain sequences. In a later analysis, TCR nucleotide sequences were compared against IMGT/GENE-DB human TR gene sequences so that V and J genes could be assigned. The TCRdist pipeline was used in a later analysis to assign CDR3 sequences and most-parsimonious VDJ recombination scenarios. A later analysis defined each TCR beta chain by its CDR3 amino acid sequence plus V-gene family, and excluded reads lacking a unique V-gene family. As a way to deal with suspected cross-contamination and a sequencing artifact, a later analysis dropped more than 500 nucleotide sequences that were highly shared and had low generation probability. In a later analysis, a clonal expansion index for each public chain was calculated from normalized within-repertoire ranks of inferred template counts. In a later analysis, generation probabilities were computed with a VDJ recombination model fitted to out-of-frame rearrangements, and the resulting probabilities were checked against IGoR. In a later analysis, hypergeometric tests were used to score TCR-TCR, TCR-HLA and TCR-CMV co-occurrence, with a repertoire-size bias correction applied to TCR pairs. False discovery rates were estimated in a later analysis by permuting HLA or CMV assignments 20 times. In a later analysis, co-occurring TCRs were grouped with DBSCAN, and TCRdist sequence similarity was added when clustering was performed within HLA-allele-positive subsets. Co-occurrence clustering excluded repertoires with fewer than 30,000 or more than 120,000 public chains, plus five with anomalous nucleotide sharing. This immuneACCESS table, as held by TCRdb, lists in-frame sequences with V and J called but not all clones. Of the missing ones, under half trace to an unresolved V gene in checked studies; the others have no known cause. From that table come the V and J calls and clone size; the DNA was used to work out D and trimming. The sample contains about 110,000 clones, approximately 11% of them found a single time. Together, the top ten hold around 16% of the sample.

Regarding this clone: The antigen it binds to is not known. No much larger clone is present one base from it, and per-base qualities are unavailable.

Sequenced sample: PBMCs. This clonotype was obtained from a man aged 35 to 55 in good health and CMV-seropositive.

The DNA is as follows: TGTGCCAGCTCACCAGGCCTCACAGATACGCAGTATTTT. The resulting protein is CASSPGLTDTQYF. Recombination linked TRBV18 to TRBJ2-3, with the identity of the D gene unclear. The CDR3 has 13 amino acids, counting the end cysteine and phenylalanine. The DNA shown is the 39-base CDR3, in frame from base 1. The V end loses 2 bases and the J end loses 2 bases, and a stretch of 5 bases separates them. The germline V gene encodes CDR1 KGHSH and CDR2 LQKENI.